This is a list of T cell receptor beta chains from one sample in a study of Ad26.COV2.S vaccination and SARS-CoV-2 variants. This table comes from immunoSEQ multiplex PCR, and its TCRdb copy is limited to in-frame clones, with some not included. Of about 350,000 clones in the sample, approximately 90% were seen once. Source: peripheral blood, taken in a trial of Ad26.COV2.S vaccine versus placebo. The receptor set was obtained from a person between 18 and 59 years old who received the Ad26.COV2.S COVID-19 vaccine or a placebo. Both conserved end residues are part of each CDR3. A D gene is named only where the DNA matches it firmly. Rows may omit the clone size; those that give it use once, few, many or a size class.

CDR3 DNA	CDR3 protein	J gene	V gene	D gene	clone size
TGCGCCAGCAGTCAATCGACAGGGGGGTTTGACTATGGCTACACCTTC	CASSQSTGGFDYGYTF	TRBJ1-2	TRBV23-1	TRBD1	NA
TGTTCACATACCCCGTCTCCTCAGAGTGAGCAGTTCTTC	CSHTPSPQSEQFF	TRBJ2-1	TRBV10-3	NA	few
TGTGCCAGCAGACCCCTGGACAGGGGGCGGGGCGAGCAGTACTTC	CASRPLDRGRGEQYF	TRBJ2-7	TRBV2	TRBD1	NA
TGCGCCAGCAGCCAAGTGGGGCGTTATCAGCCCCAGCATTTT	CASSQVGRYQPQHF	TRBJ1-5	TRBV4-1	NA	NA
TGTGCCAGCAGTTACTCTGGGATAGGCGAAAAACTGTTTTTT	CASSYSGIGEKLFF	TRBJ1-4	TRBV6-5	NA	NA
TGTGCCAGCAGCTCCACCGGAGCCGGGGAGCTGTTTTTT	CASSSTGAGELFF	TRBJ2-2	TRBV11-2	NA	once
TGTGCCACTGGCAATGAGCAGTTCTTC	CATGNEQFF	TRBJ2-1	TRBV11-2	NA	once
TGCAGCGTTGAAGGCTATAGGGATACGCAGTATTTT	CSVEGYRDTQYF	TRBJ2-3	TRBV29-1	NA	NA
TGTGCCAGCAGTACCCCTGAGCGGGGGGGCGTCCGGTCCTACAATGAGCAGTTCTTC	CASSTPERGGVRSYNEQFF	TRBJ2-1	TRBV27	TRBD2	NA
TGTGCCAGCAGCCTCTCGGGACTCACAGATACGCAGTATTTT	CASSLSGLTDTQYF	TRBJ2-3	TRBV7-8	NA	NA
TGTGCCAGCAGTCAGGGACAGGGGGCCCTTAACTATGGCTACACCTTC	CASSQGQGALNYGYTF	TRBJ1-2	TRBV28	TRBD1	once
TGTGCCTGGAAGGGCCCATACGAAGCGGGGACCTACAATGAGCAGTTCTTC	CAWKGPYEAGTYNEQFF	TRBJ2-1	TRBV30	TRBD2	NA
TGTGCCAGCAGGTCTACTGGGACAGCCCACTCTGGAAACACCATATATTTT	CASRSTGTAHSGNTIYF	TRBJ1-3	TRBV2	TRBD1	NA
TGTGCCAGCAGCTTAGCGGCCGGAAACACTGAAGCTTTCTTT	CASSLAAGNTEAFF	TRBJ1-1	TRBV7-2	NA	NA
TGCGCCAGCAGCCCTCAATTACTAGCGGGAAGCACAGATACGCAGTATTTT	CASSPQLLAGSTDTQYF	TRBJ2-3	TRBV5-1	TRBD2	NA
TGTGCCAGCAGTCGCCGGGACAGGGGCCACGAGCAGTACTTC	CASSRRDRGHEQYF	TRBJ2-7	TRBV2	TRBD1	NA
TGTGCCAGCAGCTTAGCCGACGGGACAACCGGCACTGAAGCTTTCTTT	CASSLADGTTGTEAFF	TRBJ1-1	TRBV7-9	NA	NA
TGTGCCAGCAGTTACAGGAGAGGGAGGGAAGAGACCCAGTACTTC	CASSYRRGREETQYF	TRBJ2-5	TRBV6-5	TRBD2	NA
TGTGCCAGCTCACGCGCCGGGACAGGGCTTAGGTACCAAGAGACCCAGTACTTC	CASSRAGTGLRYQETQYF	TRBJ2-5	TRBV18	TRBD1	NA
TGTGCCATCAGTGAGCGGGGACAGGTGTACAATGAGCAGTTCTTC	CAISERGQVYNEQFF	TRBJ2-1	TRBV10-3	TRBD1	NA
TGTGCCAGTAGTAGCCCATATCAGGCGAACACCGGGGAGCTGTTTTTT	CASSSPYQANTGELFF	TRBJ2-2	TRBV19	NA	NA
TGTGCCAGTAGTCCATTACTAGGGGATGGCTACACCTTC	CASSPLLGDGYTF	TRBJ1-2	TRBV19	NA	NA
TGTGCCAGTAGTAAAACCCACCCACGGACAGACGGCTACACCTTC	CASSKTHPRTDGYTF	TRBJ1-2	TRBV19	NA	NA
TGTGCCAGCAGTATCCTTTTTGGGTGGGGAAACAATGAGCAGTTCTTC	CASSILFGWGNNEQFF	TRBJ2-1	TRBV28	NA	NA
TGTGCCAGCAGTCAGACAGGGCCGGGCACTGAAGCTTTCTTT	CASSQTGPGTEAFF	TRBJ1-1	TRBV2	TRBD1	NA
TGCGCCAGCAGCTTGTTGGGCGGGGAGCTGTTTTTT	CASSLLGGELFF	TRBJ2-2	TRBV5-1	NA	NA
TGTGCCAGCTCACCAGTGGGGCAGACCGGGGAGCTGTTTTTT	CASSPVGQTGELFF	TRBJ2-2	TRBV18	NA	NA
TGCGCCAGCAGTGTCGCGGGCACAGATACGCAGTATTTT	CASSVAGTDTQYF	TRBJ2-3	TRBV10-1	NA	NA
TGTGCCACCAGTGCCATGGCCTCCGGGGAGCTGTTTTTT	CATSAMASGELFF	TRBJ2-2	TRBV24-1	NA	NA
TGCGCCAGCAGTGAGCGGGGGGGGAAGAACACTGAAGCTTTCTTT	CASSERGGKNTEAFF	TRBJ1-1	TRBV10-2	NA	NA